What follows describes a single T cell receptor beta chain. Its antigen is currently unknown. The PCR had 60 Vbeta and 13 Jbeta primers. Assay: immunoSEQ multiplex PCR; the TCRdb copy retains only in-frame clones and omits some. The sample includes 250,000 to 350,000 clones, roughly 88% of them seen just once. The V gene's germline CDR1 is LNHDA and CDR2 SQIVND (reference sequence). With 1 base removed from V and 3 bases from J, the gap between germline ends came to 10 bases. This CDR3 region has 14 residues. There were likely unrecorded immune exposures, though donors were nominally healthy when sampled. This sample was taken from a study of cytomegalovirus exposure and HLA in healthy donors. Findings and limits, study-wide: Presence/absence analyses assumed roughly uniform sequencing depth across donors, which may not hold. Indistinguishable V segments such as TRBV6-2 and TRBV6-3 were excluded.

This chain connects TRBV19 to TRBJ2-7; D remains unclear. This clonotype originated in a man aged 35 to 55 in good health and CMV-seropositive. Input material: PBMCs. As DNA, the CDR3 is TGTGCCAGTAGTATAGGGCAGAACAGCTACGAGCAGTACTTC. Amino acid sequence: CASSIGQNSYEQYF.